The table lists the clone carrying this T cell receptor beta chain with a few counts. Its cognate antigen is unknown. These data originate in a study of CD8 T cells in ankylosing spondylitis. Study-wide findings and caveats: A TCR beta motif of 7 to 9 highly homologous variants seemed to mark ankylosing spondylitis blood. Certain motif variants had earlier been reported in reactive arthritis synovial fluid and blood. Researchers reportedly found disease-linked clones significantly enriched in matched ankylosing spondylitis synovial fluid.

The germline CDR1 and CDR2 sequences are SGHRS and YFSETQ. Trimming cost V 2 bases and J 2 bases, with 21 bases left between them. The CDR3 sequence is 18 residues long. In making TCR beta libraries, quantitative 5'-RACE with molecular barcodes was used. TCRdb re-called the 5' RACE reads through MiXCR, storing one row per CDR3 protein. Of 500,000 to 550,000 distinct CDR3 sequences listed, roughly 13% are singletons. Sequenced input: blood, either unsorted or a sorted T cell fraction (not recorded which). This sequence originates from a male donor with ankylosing spondylitis. The V call is TRBV5-1, the J call TRBJ2-3; no definite D call. CDR3 region: CASSLWLSGAGDTDTQYF. The CDR3 DNA reads TGCGCCAGCAGCTTATGGTTGTCGGGCGCAGGAGACACAGATACGCAGTATTTT.